The 15 T cell receptor beta chains given below trace back to one sample, sequenced in a study of T cell responses to AZD1222 COVID-19 vaccine. Data came from immunoSEQ multiplex PCR; TCRdb stores just in-frame clones and leaves some out. Of over 50,000 clones in the sample, roughly three quarters were seen once. The sample here was peripheral blood, taken 28 days after the second AZD1222 dose. The receptors derive from an adult who received the AZD1222 COVID-19 vaccine.

This clone came up once. V is TRBV11-2 and J is TRBJ1-5; D not resolved. Germline-derived CDR1 and CDR2 are SGHAT and FQNNGV. CDR3 length: 17 amino acids. V was pared by 1 base and J by 0 bases, with 13 bases between. CDR3 DNA: TGTGCCAGCAGCTTAGGATCCGGAACCTATAGCAATCAGCCCCAGCATTTT. As protein: CASSLGSGTYSNQPQHF.

The table lists this clone with a count of one. J is TRBJ1-5 and V is TRBV7-8; no reliable D call. The CDR3 runs to 16 residues. From germline, CDR1 is SGHVS and CDR2 FQNEAQ. V was shortened by 8 bases and J by 0 bases, with 17 bases between the two germline ends. DNA for the CDR3: TGTGCCAGCCTTCAAGGATCAGCTAATAGCAATCAGCCCCAGCATTTT. Amino acids: CASLQGSANSNQPQHF.

The V call is TRBV5-4, the J call TRBJ2-1, with TRBD2 identical over 12 bases. V lost 3 bases to trimming and J lost 7 bases; unmatched junction nucleotides: 5. CDR1 and CDR2 (germline): SGHNT, YYREEE (reference sequence). This CDR3 is 15 amino acids long. CDR3: CASSSSGRAGNEQFF. In DNA, the CDR3 is TGTGCCAGCAGCTCTAGCGGGAGGGCCGGAAATGAGCAGTTCTTC. The whole variable domain, filled in from reference TRBV5-4 and TRBJ2-1, reads ETGVTQSPTHLIKTRGQQVTLRCSSQSGHNTVSWYQQALGQGPQFIFQYYREEENGRGNFPPRFSGLQFPNYSSELNVNALELDDSALYLCASSSSGRAGNEQFFGPGTRLTVL.

Of note for this clone: The final CDR3 position lacks the conserved phenylalanine or tryptophan, pointing to a likely read error. It is unclear where the CDR3 begins or ends on the DNA, so no DNA is shown, and the CDR3 is as TCRdb lists it. The chain combines TRBV6-4 with TRBJ1-4; the D call TRBD1 from the table was never checked on the DNA. The CDR3 numbers 11 amino acids, ends counted. Per germline, CDR1 MRHNA and CDR2 SNTAGT. The CDR3 reads CASKKTGRTRS.

This clone was observed a handful of times. The chain recombines TRBV11-3 with TRBJ2-1; no definite D call. Germline V lookup: CDR1 SGHNT, CDR2 YENEEA. V lost 5 bases, J lost 4 bases, and 6 bases lay in between. CDR3 length: 12 residues. The CDR3 is CASSRGYNEQFF. As DNA, the CDR3 is TGTGCCAGCAGCAGAGGATACAATGAGCAGTTCTTC.

V usage is TRBV7-9 and J usage is TRBJ2-2, with D maybe TRBD2 (5 bases). The CDR3 loop spans 13 amino acids. Deletions cut 7 bases from V and 5 bases from J, with 11 bases between. The germline V gene has CDR1 SEHNR and CDR2 FQNEAQ (reference sequence). The CDR3 protein is CASTSPGTGELFF. The DNA for the CDR3 is TGTGCCAGCACTTCCCCGGGAACCGGGGAGCTGTTTTTT.

V gene TRBV7-2 combines with J gene TRBJ2-1, with D perhaps matching TRBD2 (6 bases). This CDR3 has 12 amino acids. Between the trimmed V and J ends, which lost 10 bases and 7 bases, there was a span of 14 bases. Germline CDR1 SGHTA, CDR2 FQGNSA. The CDR3 loop reads CATSRERNEQFF. CDR3 in DNA: TGTGCCACCTCCCGGGAGAGGAATGAGCAGTTCTTC.

The rearrangement joins TRBV5-6 to TRBJ1-3; no clear D gene. V was trimmed by 1 base and J by 2 bases, leaving 7 bases between them. The CDR3 is 14 residues long. Germline V lookup: CDR1 SGHDT, CDR2 YYEEEE. The CDR3 region is CASSLSGTGNTIYF. The CDR3 bases are TGTGCCAGCAGCTTGAGTGGTACTGGAAACACCATATATTTT.

Comment on this clone: This may be a read error: a much more frequent sequence differs by one nucleotide. The CDR3 does not end in the conserved phenylalanine or tryptophan, so this is likely a read error. This chain links TRBV4-1 with TRBJ1-1; 8 nucleotides agree with TRBD1. V trimming: 4 bases; J trimming: 5 bases; junction bases outside the gene matches: 9. This CDR3 has 15 amino acids. The germline V gene has CDR1 MGHRA and CDR2 YSYEKL. The CDR3 loop is CASSLPGQGYTEAFL. The CDR3 nucleotides read TGCGCCAGCAGCCTTCCTGGACAGGGTTATACTGAAGCTTTCCTT.

V is TRBV28 and J is TRBJ1-1; no clear D gene. V was clipped by 6 bases and J by 4 bases, with 12 bases between them. The germline V gene encodes CDR1 MDHEN and CDR2 SYDVKM. This CDR3 contains 13 residues. This CDR3 reads CASSPPWGTEAFF. The CDR3 DNA is TGTGCCAGCAGCCCCCCCTGGGGCACTGAAGCTTTCTTT.

V is TRBV11-2 and J is TRBJ2-3; TRBD2 might be the D (7 bases). The CDR3 covers 12 residues. V shed 8 bases and J shed 4 bases, with 10 bases lying between them. CDR1 is SGHAT and CDR2 is FQNNGV in the germline V gene. In DNA form, the CDR3 reads TGTGCCAGCTCGGGGGGCCCAGATACGCAGTATTTT. Its translation is CASSGGPDTQYF.

J is TRBJ1-1 and V is TRBV5-8; 9 nucleotides agree with TRBD1. After removal of 7 bases from V and 1 base from J, the junction contained 8 bases not matched to a gene. In germline, CDR1 is SGHTS, CDR2 YDEGEE. The CDR3 runs to 15 residues. CDR3 nucleotide sequence: TGTGCCAGCTACCGGGACAGGGTTAAGAACACTGAAGCTTTCTTT. Translated: CASYRDRVKNTEAFF.

V usage is TRBV3-1 (or the pseudogene TRBV3-2) and J usage is TRBJ2-7; no firm D call. The CDR3 has 14 residues. Trimming removed 1 base from V and 6 bases from J, with 13 bases in between. CDR1 LGHDT and CDR2 YNNKEL come from the germline V gene (reference sequence). The DNA for the CDR3 is TGTGCCAGCAGCCAAGCGGCTAGTCGGTCCGAGCAGTACTTC. Protein sequence: CASSQAASRSEQYF.

The chain has TRBV19 and TRBJ1-2; D not resolved. This CDR3 is 12 amino acids long. Germline V gene data show CDR1 as LNHDA and CDR2 as SQIVND (reference sequence). Trimming cost V 7 bases and J 5 bases, with 11 bases left between them. CDR3 nucleotides: TGTGCCAGTAACTACCTTGGGTATGGCTACACCTTC. Translation: CASNYLGYGYTF.

The chain combines TRBV28 with TRBJ1-2, with 9 bases matching TRBD1. V shed 6 bases and J 7 bases; nucleotides not matched to a gene: 6. The CDR3 totals 13 residues. Germline-derived CDR1 and CDR2 are MDHEN and SYDVKM. In DNA, the CDR3 is TGTGCCAGCAGGATAGGACAGGGGCCTGGCTACACCTTC. It codes for CASRIGQGPGYTF.